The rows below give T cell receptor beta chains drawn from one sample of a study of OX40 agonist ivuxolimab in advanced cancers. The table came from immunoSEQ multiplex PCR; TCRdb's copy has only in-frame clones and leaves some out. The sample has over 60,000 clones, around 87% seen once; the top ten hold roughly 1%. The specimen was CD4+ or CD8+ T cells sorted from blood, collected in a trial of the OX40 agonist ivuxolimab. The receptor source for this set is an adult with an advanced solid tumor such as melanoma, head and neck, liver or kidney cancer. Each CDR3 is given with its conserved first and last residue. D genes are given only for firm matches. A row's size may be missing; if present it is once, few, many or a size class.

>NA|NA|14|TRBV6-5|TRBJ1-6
CASLSGGNRRLLHF
TGTGCCAGCCTTTCGGGGGGCAACAGGCGTCTACTCCACTTT
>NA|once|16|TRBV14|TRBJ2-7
CASSLGTSARPYEQYF
TGTGCCAGCAGCCTAGGGACCAGCGCCAGGCCCTACGAGCAGTACTTC
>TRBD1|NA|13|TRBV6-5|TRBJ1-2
CASKTGGERGYTF
TGTGCCAGCAAGACAGGGGGTGAACGGGGCTACACCTTC
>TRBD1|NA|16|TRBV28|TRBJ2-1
CASSYPQGQGLGEQFF
TGTGCCAGCAGTTACCCACAGGGGCAGGGTTTAGGTGAGCAGTTCTTC
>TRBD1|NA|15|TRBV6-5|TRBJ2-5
CASLRTGGSTETQYF
TGTGCCAGCCTACGGACAGGGGGCTCGACAGAGACCCAGTACTTC
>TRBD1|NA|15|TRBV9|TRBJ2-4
CASSVVGTADNIQYF
TGTGCCAGCAGCGTAGTTGGGACAGCTGACAACATTCAGTACTTC
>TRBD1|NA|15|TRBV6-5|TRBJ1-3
CASSRDRARGNTIYF
TGTGCCAGCAGTAGGGACAGGGCACGTGGAAACACCATATATTTT
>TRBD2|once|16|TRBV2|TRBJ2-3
CASTNRVAGSTDTQYF
TGTGCCAGTACTAACCGGGTAGCGGGGAGCACAGATACGCAGTATTTT
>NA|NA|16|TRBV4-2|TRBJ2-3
CASSQDSLDRTDTQYF
TGTGCCAGCAGCCAAGATAGCTTGGACCGCACAGATACGCAGTATTTT
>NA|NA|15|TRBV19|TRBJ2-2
CASIRGHPNTGELFF
TGTGCCAGTATCAGAGGGCACCCGAACACCGGGGAGCTGTTTTTT
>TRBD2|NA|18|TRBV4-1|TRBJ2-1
CASSQDLTSGRSYNEQFF
TGCGCCAGCAGCCAAGATTTGACTAGCGGGAGATCCTACAATGAGCAGTTCTTC
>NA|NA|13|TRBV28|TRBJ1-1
CASSPGHLGEAFF
TGTGCCAGCAGTCCTGGACACCTCGGTGAAGCTTTCTTT
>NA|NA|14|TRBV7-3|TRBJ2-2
CASSFQADTGELFF
TGTGCCAGCAGCTTCCAAGCGGACACCGGGGAGCTGTTTTTT
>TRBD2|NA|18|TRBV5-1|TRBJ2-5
CASSSRWTSGDIRETQYF
TGCGCCAGCAGCTCCCGATGGACTAGCGGGGATATTCGAGAGACCCAGTACTTC
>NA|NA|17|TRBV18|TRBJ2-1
CASSTGEGLPSYNEQFF
TGTGCCAGCTCAACGGGTGAGGGCTTACCCTCCTACAATGAGCAGTTCTTC
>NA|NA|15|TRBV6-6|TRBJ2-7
CASSANRGGIYEQYF
TGTGCCAGCAGTGCCAACAGGGGGGGGATCTACGAGCAGTACTTC
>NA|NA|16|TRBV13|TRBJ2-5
CASSKGSGAGGVTQYF
TGTGCCAGCAGCAAAGGCTCGGGGGCCGGGGGTGTAACCCAGTACTTC
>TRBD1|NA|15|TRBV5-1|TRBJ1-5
CASSLEGQFDQPQHF
TGCGCCAGCAGCTTGGAGGGACAGTTCGATCAGCCCCAGCATTTT
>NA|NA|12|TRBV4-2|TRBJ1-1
CASSHQDTEAFF
TGTGCCAGCAGCCACCAAGACACTGAAGCTTTCTTT
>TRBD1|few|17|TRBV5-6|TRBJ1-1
CASSPDRGGAMNTEAFF
TGTGCCAGCAGCCCGGACAGGGGTGGGGCGATGAACACTGAAGCTTTCTTT
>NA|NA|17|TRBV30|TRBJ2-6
CAWHDRDRSSGANVLTF
TGTGCCTGGCACGATCGGGACCGATCCTCTGGGGCCAACGTCCTGACTTTC
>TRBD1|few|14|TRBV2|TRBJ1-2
CAEGIQPDRGGYTF
TGTGCGGAGGGGATTCAACCGGACAGGGGTGGCTACACCTTC
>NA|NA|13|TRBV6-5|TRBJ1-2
CASSSPGSYGYTF
TGTGCCAGCAGTTCCCCGGGTAGCTATGGCTACACCTTC
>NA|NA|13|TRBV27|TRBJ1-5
CASRSRTDQPQHF
TGTGCCAGCAGATCCAGGACAGATCAGCCCCAGCATTTT
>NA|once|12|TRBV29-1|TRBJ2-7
CSVEKGGREQYF
TGCAGCGTAGAAAAGGGTGGGCGCGAGCAGTACTTC
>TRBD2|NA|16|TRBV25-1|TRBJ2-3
CASSDRAGGGQDTQYF
TGTGCCAGCAGTGATAGGGCGGGAGGGGGTCAGGATACGCAGTATTTT
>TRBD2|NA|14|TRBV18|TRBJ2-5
CASSTRDYQETQYF
TGTGCCAGCTCAACCCGGGACTATCAAGAGACCCAGTACTTC
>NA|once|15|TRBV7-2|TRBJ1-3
CASSRDTVSGNTIYF
TGTGCCAGCAGCCGTGATACAGTGTCTGGAAACACCATATATTTT
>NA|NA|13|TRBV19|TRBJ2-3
CASSTRTLDTQYF
TGTGCCAGTAGTACCCGGACCTTAGATACGCAGTATTTT
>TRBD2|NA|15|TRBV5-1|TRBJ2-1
CASSFGLAGGYEQFF
TGCGCCAGCAGCTTTGGACTAGCGGGAGGTTATGAGCAGTTCTTC
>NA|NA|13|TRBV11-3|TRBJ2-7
CASSLVSGGEQYF
TGTGCCAGCAGCTTAGTTAGTGGGGGCGAGCAGTACTTC
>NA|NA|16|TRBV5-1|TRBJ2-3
CASSYRDVASTDTQYF
TGCGCCAGCAGCTACCGGGACGTTGCAAGCACAGATACGCAGTATTTT
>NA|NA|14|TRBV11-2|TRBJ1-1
CASNGRSMNTEAFF
TGTGCCAGCAATGGTAGATCGATGAACACTGAAGCTTTCTTT
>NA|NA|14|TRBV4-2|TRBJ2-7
CASSQGEGAYEQYF
TGTGCCAGCAGCCAAGGGGAGGGGGCCTACGAGCAGTACTTC
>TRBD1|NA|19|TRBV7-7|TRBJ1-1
CASSSAGTGVSLGGTEAFF
TGTGCTAGCAGCTCCGCCGGGACAGGGGTCAGCCTGGGGGGCACTGAAGCTTTCTTT
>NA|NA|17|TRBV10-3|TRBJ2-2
CAISVRPGQMNTGELFF
TGTGCCATCAGTGTAAGGCCTGGACAGATGAACACCGGGGAGCTGTTTTTT
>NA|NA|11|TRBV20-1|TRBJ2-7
CSARGTYEQYF
TGCAGTGCTAGGGGGACCTACGAGCAGTACTTC
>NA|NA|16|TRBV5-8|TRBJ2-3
CASSPSGDWVPDTQYF
TGTGCCAGCAGCCCTTCAGGGGACTGGGTGCCAGATACGCAGTATTTT